Below, 22 T cell receptor beta chains from the same sample are listed, as sequenced in a study of post-analysis software for immune sequencing data. The authors incorporated unique molecular identifiers into the TCR beta cDNA libraries. TCRdb re-called the PCR reads with MiXCR, one entry per CDR3 protein. Seen here are 150,000 to 200,000 distinct CDR3 sequences, about 37% observed once, and the top ten hold 25% to 30%. The specimen was blood, collected after autologous hematopoietic stem cell transplantation. The receptors here all came from a girl aged 5-17 years with multiple sclerosis.

For this clonotype: Sequence at one end of the junction differs from germline and may be a read error. The V and J genes are TRBV5-1 and TRBJ2-1; D assignment may be TRBD1 or TRBD2 (5 bases each). Germline V gene data show CDR1 as SGHRS and CDR2 as YFSETQ. The CDR3 extends over 15 amino acids. The CDR3 DNA is TGCGCCAGCAGCGACGGGGCAGGCCTCTACAATGAGCAGGTCTTC. As protein: CASSDGAGLYNEQVF.

The rearrangement uses TRBV6-4 and TRBJ2-1, with 12 positions matching TRBD2. In germline, CDR1 is MRHNA, CDR2 SNTAGT. The CDR3 has 15 residues. Trimming at V came to 6 bases and at J to 8 bases, leaving 8 bases not matched to a gene. DNA for the CDR3: TGTGCCAGCAGCGAATCTAGCGGGAGGGCTCATGAGCAGTTCTTC. Translating it yields CASSESSGRAHEQFF.

This clonotype showed up many times. The chain is built from TRBV7-2 and TRBJ2-6; 8 nucleotides align to TRBD1. Trimming cost V 9 bases and J 1 base; bases outside gene matches: 11. Germline CDR1 reads SGHTA; CDR2 reads FQGNSA. The CDR3 is 17 residues long. In DNA, the CDR3 is TGTGCCAGTCAGGCCGGGACAGGAGCTTCTGGGGCCAACGTCCTGACTTTC. Translating it yields CASQAGTGASGANVLTF.

The table lists this clonotype with many counts. J is TRBJ1-4 and V is TRBV7-6; 9 nucleotides align to TRBD1. The germline V gene has CDR1 SGHVS and CDR2 FNYEAQ. This CDR3 region has 13 residues. After removal of 8 bases from V and 8 bases from J, the junction contained 6 bases not matched to a gene. CDR3 DNA sequence: TGTGCCAGCTCTACAGGGGGCCGGGAAAAACTGTTTTTT. Translating it yields CASSTGGREKLFF.

In its sample, this clonotype was seen a few times. The chain joins TRBV7-2 to TRBJ2-3; 8 bases line up with TRBD2. Trimming cost V 1 base and J 2 bases; bases outside gene matches: 8. Germline assignment: CDR1 SGHTA and CDR2 FQGNSA. This CDR3 contains 17 residues. In DNA form, the CDR3 reads TGTGCCAGCAGCTTAGACGCGTCTAGCGGGTCCACAGATACGCAGTATTTT. Translating it yields CASSLDASSGSTDTQYF.

A word on this clonotype: An end of the junction does not agree with germline; a read error may underlie this. This chain links TRBV15 with TRBJ2-1; 9 bases align to TRBD2. The CDR3 runs 17 residues. Germline-derived CDR1 and CDR2 are LNHNV and YYDKDF (reference sequence). This chain's CDR3 is CVTSRARGREETNEQFF. CDR3 in DNA: TGTGTCACCAGCAGAGCCCGCGGGAGGGAAGAGACCAATGAGCAGTTCTTC.

The CDR3 nucleotides are TGCAGTGCTAAAAAGGACAGGGGTGGGACCCAGTACTTC. This codes for CSAKKDRGGTQYF. The chain employs TRBV20-1 and TRBJ2-5, with 9 bases lining up with TRBD1. Unmatched junction bases numbered 7, after V lost 4 bases and J lost 7 bases. Germline lookup yields CDR1 DFQATT and CDR2 SNEGSKA (reference sequence). CDR3 size: 13 residues.

This sequence joins TRBV28 and TRBJ2-7; D possibly corresponds to TRBD1 (5 bases). The CDR3 length is 13 residues. Germline V gene lookup returns CDR1 MDHEN and CDR2 SYDVKM. The V end was cut by 3 bases, the J end by 3 bases, with 9 bases between. The CDR3 bases are TGTGCCAGCAGTTTTCCAGGGCGCTACGAGCAGTACTTC. Translated: CASSFPGRYEQYF.

This clonotype was seen a few times. The J gene is TRBJ2-1, the V gene TRBV3-1; D possibly corresponds to TRBD2 (5 bases). This CDR3 is built from 15 residues. V lost 1 base and J lost 6, with 13 bases in between. Looked up from germline, CDR1 is LGHDT and CDR2 is YNNKEL (reference sequence). CDR3 bases: TGTGCCAGCAGCCAAGGGGCTAGCAGTCCCAATGAGCAGTTCTTC. It codes for CASSQGASSPNEQFF.

This chain connects TRBV9 to TRBJ2-5; 8 nucleotides align to TRBD1. With the DNA end fitting TRBJ2-7 better, the J assignment may be wrong. The CDR3 spans 15 residues. Germline assignment: CDR1 SGDLS and CDR2 YYNGEE. CDR3 amino acids: CASSPRTGITYEQYF. CDR3 DNA: TGTGCCAGCAGCCCAAGGACAGGGATAACCTACGAGCAGTACTTC.

The chain employs TRBV12-3 or TRBV12-4 and TRBJ2-6; possibly TRBD2 for D (6 bases). This CDR3 is built from 14 residues. The ends were cut back, 5 bases at V and 4 bases at J, with 9 bases in the middle. CDR3 in amino acids: CASSPLAGANVLTF. The CDR3 coding sequence is TGTGCCAGCAGTCCACTAGCCGGGGCCAACGTCCTGACTTTC.

This clonotype was counted only a few times. This sequence joins TRBV12-3 or TRBV12-4 and TRBJ2-1, with D perhaps being TRBD1 or TRBD2 (5 bases each). The CDR3 consists of 13 residues. V lost 3 bases to trimming and J lost 5 bases, with 8 bases between them. This CDR3 reads CASSLGVDNEQFF. For the CDR3, the DNA is TGTGCCAGCAGTTTGGGGGTGGACAATGAGCAGTTCTTC.

V is TRBV4-3 and J is TRBJ2-5, with a tentative D call TRBD1 (6 bases). V lost 4 bases, J lost 4 bases, and 16 bases lay in between. Germline V gives CDR1 LGHNA, CDR2 YSLEER. CDR3 length: 15 residues. The chain's CDR3 is CASSPRQGRGETQYF. DNA of the CDR3: TGCGCCAGCAGCCCCCGGCAGGGGAGAGGAGAGACCCAGTACTTC.

The chain carries TRBV29-1 and TRBJ1-2; 7 bases fit TRBD1. V lost 6 bases to trimming and J lost 1 base; unmatched junction nucleotides: 2. There are 12 residues in the CDR3. Germline loops: CDR1 SQVTM, CDR2 ANQGSEA. The CDR3 loop is CSVDRFNYGYTF. In nucleotides, the CDR3 is TGCAGCGTGGACAGGTTTAACTATGGCTACACCTTC.

The rearrangement links TRBV27 to TRBJ2-5, with D hard to call. V dropped 3 bases and J dropped 2 bases, with 13 bases sitting between them. The CDR3 runs to 15 residues. Germline V gene lookup returns CDR1 MNHEY and CDR2 SMNVEV (reference sequence). The DNA for the CDR3 is TGTGCCAGCAGTTTGAGAACAGCGAAACAAGAGACCCAGTACTTC. Translated, it gives CASSLRTAKQETQYF.

The rearrangement links TRBV10-3 to TRBJ2-1, with 7 bases lining up with TRBD2. This CDR3 contains 16 residues. V shed 0 bases and J 7 bases; nucleotides not matched to a gene: 9. The germline gives CDR1 ENHRY, CDR2 SYGVKD. The CDR3 sequence is CAISESLAGVWNEQFF. The CDR3 nucleotides are TGTGCCATCAGTGAGTCGTTGGCGGGAGTATGGAATGAGCAGTTCTTC.

A note on this clonotype: It may be a read error: a sequence one base away is much more abundant. The chain recombines TRBV29-1 with TRBJ2-1; D is possibly TRBD2 (5 bases). The CDR3 has 11 residues. From germline, CDR1 is SQVTM and CDR2 ANQGSEA. The CDR3 reads CSVERNGEQCF. The CDR3 nucleotides are TGCAGCGTTGAACGGAACGGGGAGCAGTGCTTC.

This clonotype was seen many times. The rearrangement uses TRBV10-3 and TRBJ2-7; D call uncertain. Trimming shortened V by 3 bases and J by 0 bases, and 9 bases separated the two germline ends. Germline V gene data show CDR1 as ENHRY and CDR2 as SYGVKD. The CDR3 covers 14 residues. CDR3 loop: CAISERSDSYEQYF. The CDR3 nucleotides are TGTGCCATCAGTGAAAGGTCGGACTCCTACGAGCAGTACTTC.

This clonotype was seen repeatedly, ten times or more. Being one base from a much bigger clone, this may be a read error. The chain recombines TRBV25-1 with TRBJ2-1; D call uncertain. Trimming took 3 bases from V and 9 from J, leaving 9 bases between them. The CDR3 loop spans 12 amino acids. Germline assignment: CDR1 MGHDK and CDR2 SYGVNS. The CDR3 loop reads CASSDPRREQFF. DNA for the CDR3: TGTGCCAGCAGTGATCCCCGCCGTGAGCAGTTCTTC.

The V call is TRBV7-2, the J call TRBJ2-3; D gene ambiguous. The CDR3 extends over 14 amino acids. Germline V lookup: CDR1 SGHTA, CDR2 FQGNSA. V was trimmed by 1 base and J by 5 bases, leaving 10 bases between them. CDR3 nucleotide sequence: TGTGCCAGCAGCTTAGTAGGCAGACGAGATACGCAGTATTTT. Translation gives CASSLVGRRDTQYF.

J is TRBJ1-2 and V is TRBV6-2 or TRBV6-3; 7 bases are shared with TRBD1. Germline CDR1 is MNHEY and CDR2 is SVGEGT. The trim removed 2 bases at V and 2 bases at J, leaving 8 bases unmatched. The CDR3 is 16 residues long. For the CDR3, the DNA is TGTGCCAGCAGTTACGTGCTCGACAGGGTGAACTATGGCTACACCTTC. As protein: CASSYVLDRVNYGYTF.

Concerning this clonotype: A read error may produce the germline difference seen at one junction end. This chain joins TRBV10-3 and TRBJ2-1; no clear D gene. The CDR3 sequence is 17 residues long. The germline gives CDR1 ENHRY, CDR2 SYGVKD. For the CDR3, the DNA is TGTGCTATCAGTGAGTCTAAGGGAAGTGGGGACTACAATGAGCAGTTCTTC. Protein: CAISESKGSGDYNEQFF.